The 26 T cell receptor beta chains below were found in one sample sequenced in a study of blood T cells in healthy people across ages. It was with a sample-barcoded 5' primer and a J-beta primer mix that a second PCR of roughly 7 to 12 cycles was run. TCRdb used MiXCR to reprocess the 5' RACE reads, holding one entry per CDR3 protein. Here the sample spans about 1,500,000 distinct CDR3 sequences, approximately 28% being singletons. Source material: blood. These receptor sequences come from a woman aged 25 to 39 in good health.

The table lists this clonotype with a few counts. The gene calls are TRBV7-9 and TRBJ2-7, with 8 bases lining up with TRBD2. The CDR3 is 16 residues long. Germline V gene lookup returns CDR1 SEHNR and CDR2 FQNEAQ (reference sequence). V shed 4 bases, J shed 3 bases, and the junction held 11 bases outside the gene matches. CDR3: CASSSTASGQSYEQYF. Written as DNA, the CDR3 is TGTGCCAGCAGCTCAACTGCTAGCGGGCAGAGCTACGAGCAGTACTTC.

This clonotype was seen a few times. The rearrangement uses TRBV4-1 and TRBJ2-2; D might be TRBD2 (5 bases). The CDR3 has 17 amino acids. Trimming stripped 0 bases from V and 3 bases from J, with 14 bases between. From germline, CDR1 is MGHRA and CDR2 YSYEKL. The CDR3 loop reads CASSQDDEGEDTGELFF. As DNA, the CDR3 is TGCGCCAGCAGCCAAGACGACGAGGGAGAGGACACCGGGGAGCTGTTTTTT.

This clonotype turned up a few times. This rearrangement joins TRBV7-2 to TRBJ2-1; weak D call: TRBD1 (6 bases). Per the germline V gene, CDR1 is SGHTA and CDR2 is FQGNSA. Trimming took off 7 bases at V and 3 bases at J, with 16 bases between the two ends. The CDR3 extends over 15 amino acids. The CDR3 DNA is TGTGCCAGCATGCAGGGGCAGGAGAACTACAATGAGCAGTTCTTC. Encoded protein: CASMQGQENYNEQFF.

The chain couples TRBV7-9 to TRBJ2-3; D might be TRBD2 (6 bases). This CDR3 region has 19 residues. Germline assignment: CDR1 SEHNR and CDR2 FQNEAQ (reference sequence). The germline V and J ends were trimmed by 2 bases and 2 bases, with 23 bases remaining between them. The CDR3, as DNA: TGTGCCAGCAGCTTACAGGGTCAAGTGCGGGAAGCTGACACAGATACGCAGTATTTT. Translated, it gives CASSLQGQVREADTDTQYF.

A note on this clonotype: This may be a read error, as it is one base from a much larger clone. The chain has TRBV29-1 and TRBJ1-2; D gene ambiguous. CDR3 length: 15 residues. Germline CDR1 is SQVTM and CDR2 is ANQGSEA. Trimming removed 7 bases at V and 6 bases at J, with 24 bases between. The CDR3 DNA follows: TGCAGCGCCATACCGGCGACATCCGGTGCCCATGGCTACACCTTC. Translating it yields CSAIPATSGAHGYTF.

Comments on this clonotype: This clone may be a read error of a much larger clone one base away. V gene TRBV28 combines with J gene TRBJ2-1; D is unresolved. V was shortened by 11 bases and J by 8 bases, with 19 bases between the two germline ends. The CDR3 has 13 amino acids. Germline V gene lookup returns CDR1 MDHEN and CDR2 SYDVKM. CDR3 sequence: CAGKPPSSHEQFF. For the CDR3, the DNA is TGTGCCGGCAAGCCCCCGTCGAGTCATGAGCAGTTCTTC.

This clonotype was observed many times. The chain links TRBV4-1 to TRBJ2-1, with D possibly being TRBD1 (6 bases). The CDR3 contains 12 residues. The germline V gene encodes CDR1 MGHRA and CDR2 YSYEKL. V was pared by 2 bases and J by 10 bases, with 9 bases between. CDR3 sequence (DNA): TGCGCCAGCAGCCAAAGGGGGAACGAGCAGTTCTTC. Amino acid sequence: CASSQRGNEQFF.

In its sample, this clonotype was seen a few times. At one boundary the junction diverges from the germline segment, which might be a read error. The chain couples TRBV5-1 to TRBJ1-2; D is perhaps TRBD1 (5 bases). Looked up from germline, CDR1 is SGHRS and CDR2 is YFSETQ. The CDR3 is 12 residues long. Here the CDR3 DNA reads TGCGCCAGCAGCTCTCAGGGAGATGGCCACACCTTC. It codes for CASSSQGDGHTF.

The V call is TRBV5-1, the J call TRBJ2-7; the D gene could be TRBD1 or TRBD2 (5 bases each). The germline V gene encodes CDR1 SGHRS and CDR2 YFSETQ. This CDR3 is built from 14 residues. V lost 4 bases and J 6 bases, leaving 17 bases between the germline ends. CDR3 sequence reads: CASSGDGPWREQYF. The CDR3 DNA reads TGCGCCAGCAGCGGGGACGGTCCTTGGCGCGAGCAGTACTTC.

The gene calls are TRBV7-3 and TRBJ1-2; TRBD1 aligns across 10 bases. Germline CDR1 reads SGHTA; CDR2 reads FQGTGA. The junction had 4 bases not matched to a gene; V was cut back by 0 bases and J by 6 bases. This CDR3 contains 15 residues. The CDR3 reads CASSLTPGQGHGYTF. Here the CDR3 DNA reads TGTGCCAGCAGCTTAACACCGGGACAGGGGCATGGCTACACCTTC.

The chain employs TRBV7-9 and TRBJ2-1, with unresolved D. The CDR3 runs to 15 residues. Germline CDR1 reads SEHNR; CDR2 reads FQNEAQ (reference sequence). V was clipped by 1 base and J by 8 bases, with 15 bases between them. CDR3 sequence (DNA): TGTGCCAGCAGCTTAGTATTTACGGATGGGGATGAGCAGTTCTTC. Translation: CASSLVFTDGDEQFF.

Written as DNA, the CDR3 is TGCAGCGTTGACGGTTACAGGGGTGCGGTCGCAGACACAGATACGCAGTATTTT. It is translated as CSVDGYRGAVADTDTQYF. V gene TRBV29-1 combines with J gene TRBJ2-3; 7 bases fit TRBD1. The junction had 17 bases not matched to a gene; V was cut back by 3 bases and J by 2 bases. Germline assignment: CDR1 SQVTM and CDR2 ANQGSEA. The CDR3 totals 18 residues.

This clonotype was counted at least ten times. V usage is TRBV6-5 and J usage is TRBJ1-1; D possibly corresponds to TRBD1 (6 bases). Per germline, CDR1 MNHEY and CDR2 SVGAGI. The CDR3 is made up of 14 amino acids. The germline V and J ends were trimmed by 11 bases and 1 base, with 17 bases remaining between them. The CDR3 loop is CASRGGYGNTEAFF. CDR3 nucleotides: TGTGCCTCCAGGGGAGGGTATGGGAACACTGAAGCTTTCTTT.

The chain employs TRBV7-9 and TRBJ1-5, with unresolved D. There are 15 residues in the CDR3. Germline loops: CDR1 SEHNR, CDR2 FQNEAQ (reference sequence). V dropped 0 bases and J dropped 8 bases, with 14 bases sitting between them. For the CDR3, the DNA is TGTGCCAGCAGCTTAGCTAGCGGGAGTTATGAGCCCCAGCATTTT. Its protein product is CASSLASGSYEPQHF. Based on the CDR3 plus reference TRBV7-9 and TRBJ1-5, the full variable domain is DTGVSQNPRHKITKRGQNVTFRCDPISEHNRLYWYRQTLGQGPEFLTYFQNEAQLEKSRLLSDRFSAERPKGSFSTLEIQRTEQGDSAMYLCASSLASGSYEPQHFGDGTRLSIL.

This clonotype was counted many times. The chain joins TRBV5-1 to TRBJ1-2; perhaps TRBD1 as D (5 bases). This CDR3 is built from 14 residues. CDR1 is SGHRS and CDR2 is YFSETQ in the germline V gene. The germline V and J ends were trimmed by 4 bases and 8 bases, with 18 bases remaining between them. The CDR3 reads CASSGGAALTGYTF. DNA for the CDR3: TGCGCCAGCAGCGGCGGGGCCGCCCTAACCGGCTACACCTTC.

The sample holds a few counts of this clonotype. The chain has TRBV29-1 and TRBJ2-3; D is ambiguous. Trimming removed 1 base from V and 2 bases from J, with 7 bases in between. In germline, CDR1 is SQVTM, CDR2 ANQGSEA. The CDR3 is 13 residues long. In DNA, the CDR3 is TGCAGCGTTGAAGGGCGGCCCACAGATACGCAGTATTTT. The encoded protein is CSVEGRPTDTQYF.

This clonotype came up many times. This chain connects TRBV12-3 or TRBV12-4 to TRBJ2-7; 14 nucleotides align to TRBD2. The CDR3 length is 13 residues. Trimming cost V 6 bases and J 11 bases; bases outside gene matches: 6. CDR3 nucleotides: TGTGCCAGCAGCTCGGGACTAGCGGGAGCCAAGTACTTC. Translation: CASSSGLAGAKYF.

As concerns this clonotype: A read error may produce the germline difference seen at one junction end. This rearrangement joins TRBV13 to TRBJ2-1, with TRBD2 matching over 9 bases. The germline gives CDR1 PRHDT, CDR2 FYEKMQ (reference sequence). The CDR3 spans 18 residues. Written as DNA, the CDR3 is TGTGCCAGCAGCTCACAAAGCGGGGGGCCTACCTCCTGCAATGAGCAGTTCTTC. Its translation: CASSSQSGGPTSCNEQFF.

This clonotype was seen ten or more times. The chain couples TRBV5-5 to TRBJ1-2; D not resolved. The CDR3 consists of 14 residues. Trimming left V 4 bases short and J 0 bases short, with 10 bases between. Per germline, CDR1 SGHKS and CDR2 YYEKEE (reference sequence). The CDR3 reads CASSRTAPNYGYTF. CDR3 nucleotides: TGTGCCAGCAGCAGGACGGCCCCTAACTATGGCTACACCTTC.

J is TRBJ2-5 and V is TRBV24-1, with 8 positions matching TRBD1. The CDR3 loop spans 19 amino acids. J gave up 11 bases and V 4 bases, and 26 bases lay outside the gene matches. From germline, CDR1 is KGHDR and CDR2 SFDVKD. CDR3 in amino acids: CATSERQGAGLGSYNEQYF. CDR3 coding DNA: TGTGCCACCAGTGAACGTCAGGGGGCAGGGCTGGGCTCCTACAATGAGCAGTACTTC.

This clonotype was seen only a few times. The chain joins TRBV15 to TRBJ2-1, with 13 bases identical to TRBD2. The germline gives CDR1 LNHNV, CDR2 YYDKDF (reference sequence). There are 15 residues in the CDR3. The ends lost 4 bases at V and 4 bases at J; junction bases unmatched: 1. The chain's CDR3 is CATSTGLAGYNEQFF. DNA of the CDR3: TGTGCCACCAGCACGGGACTAGCGGGATACAATGAGCAGTTCTTC.

This chain connects TRBV20-1 to TRBJ2-1, with TRBD1 matching over 7 bases. There are 15 residues in the CDR3. Germline V CDR1 and CDR2: DFQATT, SNEGSKA (reference sequence). V trimming: 6 bases; J trimming: 6 bases; junction bases outside the gene matches: 14. CDR3 DNA: TGCAGTGCCTACCTCTTAAAGAGGGGGCCCAATGAGCAGTTCTTC. Translated: CSAYLLKRGPNEQFF.

This clonotype was detected a few times. CDR3 region: CASSFWSGGPSNEQFF. The DNA for the CDR3 is TGTGCCAGCAGCTTTTGGTCGGGAGGGCCCTCCAATGAGCAGTTCTTC. The chain combines TRBV7-2 with TRBJ2-1; 8 bases fit TRBD2. The J segment lost 6 bases and the V segment lost 3 bases, leaving 10 bases of the junction unmatched. Per the germline V gene, CDR1 is SGHTA and CDR2 is FQGNSA. This CDR3 comprises 16 residues.

To note about this clonotype: Just one base apart from a much larger clone, this may be a read error. V and J are TRBV29-1 and TRBJ1-5; D may be TRBD1 or TRBD2 (5 bases each). The J call may not be correct, given that the DNA end is closer to TRBJ2-3. This CDR3 contains 13 residues. From germline, CDR1 is SQVTM and CDR2 ANQGSEA. The CDR3 bases are TGCAGCGTTGTGGCAGGGAGCAATCAGCCCCAGTATTTT. Translating gives CSVVAGSNQPQYF.

This clonotype was observed a few times. The chain is built from TRBV28 and TRBJ2-2, with unresolved D. The CDR3 loop spans 15 amino acids. V lost 5 bases, J lost 2 bases, and 12 bases lay in between. Germline loops: CDR1 MDHEN, CDR2 SYDVKM. This CDR3 is CASSRAPLNTGELFF. DNA for the CDR3: TGTGCCAGCAGTAGGGCACCACTAAACACCGGGGAGCTGTTTTTT.

This clonotype was seen more than once but under ten times. J is TRBJ1-1 and V is TRBV29-1, with D unresolved. This CDR3 region has 14 residues. V lost 3 bases, J lost 4 bases, and 15 bases lay in between. CDR1 and CDR2 from the germline V gene are SQVTM and ANQGSEA. CDR3 nucleotide sequence: TGCAGCGTTGAGGGAAATCAGGCCCCCACTGAAGCTTTCTTT. It specifies CSVEGNQAPTEAFF.